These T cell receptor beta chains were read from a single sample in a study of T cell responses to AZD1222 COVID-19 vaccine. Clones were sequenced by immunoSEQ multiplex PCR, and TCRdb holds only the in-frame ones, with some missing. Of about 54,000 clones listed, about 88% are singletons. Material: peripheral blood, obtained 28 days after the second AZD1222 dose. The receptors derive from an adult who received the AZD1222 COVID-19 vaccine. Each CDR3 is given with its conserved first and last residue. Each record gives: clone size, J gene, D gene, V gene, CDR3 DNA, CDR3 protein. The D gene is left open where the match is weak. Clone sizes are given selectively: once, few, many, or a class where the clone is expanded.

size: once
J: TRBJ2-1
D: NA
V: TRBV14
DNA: TGTGCCAGCAGCCGATTTGGGTCCCAAAGCTCCTACAATGAGCAGTTCTTC
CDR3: CASSRFGSQSSYNEQFF

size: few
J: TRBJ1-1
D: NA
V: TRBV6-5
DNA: TGTGCCAGCAGTATCCGGACGGCGAACACTGAAGCTTTCTTT
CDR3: CASSIRTANTEAFF

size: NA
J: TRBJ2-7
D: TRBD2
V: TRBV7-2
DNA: TGTGCCAGCAGCCCTATAGCGGGAGGCTACGAGCAGTACTTC
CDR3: CASSPIAGGYEQYF

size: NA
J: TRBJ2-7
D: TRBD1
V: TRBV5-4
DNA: TGTGCCAGCAGCACGGGACAGGTGACCTACGAGCAGTACTTC
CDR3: CASSTGQVTYEQYF

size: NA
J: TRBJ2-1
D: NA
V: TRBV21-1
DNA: TGTGCCAGCAGCAAAACAGGGGGCCGCTATGAGCAGTTCTTC
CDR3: CASSKTGGRYEQFF

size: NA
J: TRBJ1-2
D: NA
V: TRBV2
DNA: TGTGCCAGCACAGGGGTCACTAACTATGGCTACACCTTC
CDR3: CASTGVTNYGYTF

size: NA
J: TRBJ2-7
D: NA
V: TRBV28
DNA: TGTGCCAGCACCTCGGGTAGTTCCTACGAGCAGTACTTC
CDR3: CASTSGSSYEQYF

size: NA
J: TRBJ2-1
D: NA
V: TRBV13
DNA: TGTGCCAGCTGCGTGTCTGCGGAAACCTACAATGAGCAGTTCTTC
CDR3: CASCVSAETYNEQFF

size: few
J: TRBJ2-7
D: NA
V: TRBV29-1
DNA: TGCAGCGCTAGGGTTAACTACGAGCAGTACTTC
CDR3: CSARVNYEQYF

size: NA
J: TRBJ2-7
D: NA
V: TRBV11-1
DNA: TGTGCCAGCAGCTTAGTTTCCTACGAGCAGTACTTC
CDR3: CASSLVSYEQYF

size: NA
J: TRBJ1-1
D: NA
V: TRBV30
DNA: TGTGCCTGGAGTGGTGGGGTGGGGACTGAAGCTTTCTTT
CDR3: CAWSGGVGTEAFF

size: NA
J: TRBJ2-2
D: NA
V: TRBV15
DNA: TGTGCCACCAGCAGAGATCGGGGAACCGGGGAGCTGTTTTTT
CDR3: CATSRDRGTGELFF

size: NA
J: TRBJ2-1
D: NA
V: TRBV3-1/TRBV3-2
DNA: TGTGCCAGCAGCCTCCTCCTCCCGGGGCAGAGCTCCTACAATGAGCAGTTCTTC
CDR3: CASSLLLPGQSSYNEQFF

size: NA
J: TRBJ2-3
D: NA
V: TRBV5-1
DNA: TGCGCCAGCACCCCGGGACGGAACACAGATACGCAGTATTTT
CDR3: CASTPGRNTDTQYF

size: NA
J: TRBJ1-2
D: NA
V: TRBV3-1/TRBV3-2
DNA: TGTGCCAGCAGCCCAACTCACGCCCCTACCTATGGCTACACCTTC
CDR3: CASSPTHAPTYGYTF

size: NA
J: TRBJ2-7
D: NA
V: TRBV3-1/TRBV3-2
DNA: TGTGCCAGCAGCCAAGGGCGGGGTCAGGAGCAGTACTTC
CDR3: CASSQGRGQEQYF

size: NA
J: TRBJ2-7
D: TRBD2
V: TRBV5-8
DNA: TGTGCCAGCAGCCAACTAGCGGGAGTTGACGAGCAGTACTTC
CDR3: CASSQLAGVDEQYF

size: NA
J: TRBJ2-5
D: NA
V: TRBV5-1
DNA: TGCGCCAGCAGCTTGGTCCCAGACCAAGAGACCCAGTACTTC
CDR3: CASSLVPDQETQYF

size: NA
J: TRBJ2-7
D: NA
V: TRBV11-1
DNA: TGTGCCAGCAGCCCCCAAAATACCTACGAGCAGTACTTC
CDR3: CASSPQNTYEQYF

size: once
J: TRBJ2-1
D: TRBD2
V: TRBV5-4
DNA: TGTGCCAGCAGCTTGGGGTGGGAGGGGATAGCCCGTTCGCCGTACAATGAGCAGTTCTTC
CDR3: CASSLGWEGIARSPYNEQFF

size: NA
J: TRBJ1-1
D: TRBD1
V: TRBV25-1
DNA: TGTGCCAGTTCGACAGGGGGCACCACTGAAGCTTTCTTT
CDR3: CASSTGGTTEAFF

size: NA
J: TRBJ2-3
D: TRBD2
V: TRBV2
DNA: TGTGCCAGCAGTGCGATCCCCCCAGCGGGGCGGATCACAGATACGCAGTATTTT
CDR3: CASSAIPPAGRITDTQYF

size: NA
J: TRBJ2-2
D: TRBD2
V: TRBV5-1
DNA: TGCGCCAGCAGCTTGGATGCTTTGGCGGGGGGGCGTCTCACCGGGGAGCTGTTTTTT
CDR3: CASSLDALAGGRLTGELFF

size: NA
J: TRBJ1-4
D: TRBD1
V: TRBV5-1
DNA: TGCGCCAGCAGCTTGGGGCAGGGGGCGCCGGGTGAAAAACTGTTTTTT
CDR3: CASSLGQGAPGEKLFF

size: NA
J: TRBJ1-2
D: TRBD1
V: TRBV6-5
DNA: TGTGCCAGCAGCCCCTGGGAAAACAGGGGCGGTGGCTACACCTTC
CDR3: CASSPWENRGGGYTF

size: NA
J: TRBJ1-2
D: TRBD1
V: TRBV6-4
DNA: TGTGCCAGCAGTGTTGGACAGGGCTATGGCTACACCTTC
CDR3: CASSVGQGYGYTF

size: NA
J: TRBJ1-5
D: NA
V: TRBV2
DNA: TGTGCCAGCAGTGAAATCGGGGGAGGTCAGCCCCAGCATTTT
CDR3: CASSEIGGGQPQHF

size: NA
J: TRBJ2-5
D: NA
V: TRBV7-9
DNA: TGTGCCAGCTCACCCGGGCCCGGGGCAAAAGAGACCCAGTACTTC
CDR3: CASSPGPGAKETQYF

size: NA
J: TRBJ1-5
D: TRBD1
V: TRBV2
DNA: TGTGCCAGTTTGGGACAGGCCAGCAATCAGCCCCAGCATTTT
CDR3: CASLGQASNQPQHF

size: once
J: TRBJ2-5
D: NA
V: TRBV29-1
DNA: TGCAGCGTTGTAAGGGGAGGACTCCAAGAGACCCAGTACTTC
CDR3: CSVVRGGLQETQYF

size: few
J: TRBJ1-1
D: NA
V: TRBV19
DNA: TGTGCCAGTAGTATGAGGGGTATGATGAACACTGAAGCTTTCTTT
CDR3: CASSMRGMMNTEAFF